These T cell receptor beta chains were read from a single sample in a study of human CD8 memory T cell subsets. Each CDR3 protein gets one entry in TCRdb, which reprocessed the 5' RACE reads and gives no DNA. The table counts about 12,000 distinct CDR3 sequences; around 14% lies in the top ten. Sequenced: CD8+ T cells from PBMCs. The receptors originated from a human donor in good health. CDR3s include the opening cysteine and the closing phenylalanine or tryptophan. Rows give clone size only sometimes, using once, few, many, or a class for an expanded clone.

>TRBV6-2/TRBV6-3|NA|TRBJ2-1
CASSYPLAGGNEQFF
>TRBV7-6|NA|TRBJ2-5
CASSLGRHSGVQETQYF
>TRBV7-9|NA|TRBJ2-1
CASSLGIGRQFF
>TRBV4-3|NA|TRBJ1-3
CASSQDRPSGNTIYF
>TRBV12-3/TRBV12-4|NA|TRBJ1-5
CASSPSESNQPQHF
>TRBV24-1|NA|TRBJ2-5
CATEGSQTQYF
>TRBV5-1|NA|TRBJ2-7
CASSLDRGYEQYF
>TRBV24-1|NA|TRBJ2-2
CATSDLAGESTGELFF
>TRBV4-1|NA|TRBJ2-3
CASSQVPSGVLTDTQYF
>TRBV20-1|medium-sized|TRBJ1-1
CSANPGYNTEAFF
>TRBV11-2|NA|TRBJ2-1
CASSSRTSFGNEQFF
>TRBV5-1|NA|TRBJ2-1
CASSLAGPPYNEQFF
>TRBV12-3/TRBV12-4|NA|TRBJ2-5
CASSFLQTQYF
>TRBV3-1|NA|TRBJ1-3
CASSQDGAGGGNTIYF
>TRBV14|NA|TRBJ2-2
CASSQRSGETGELFF
>TRBV27|NA|TRBJ1-6
CASKGPLNSPLHF
>TRBV2|medium-sized|TRBJ2-7
CASSRLAGGSPYEQYF
>TRBV3-1|NA|TRBJ1-2
CASSQSSWGQGRVMNGYTF
>TRBV7-9|NA|TRBJ2-3
CASSLPLGTTSTDTQYF
>TRBV7-9|NA|TRBJ2-7
CASSLQSSYEQYF
>TRBV7-8|NA|TRBJ2-2
CASSFGLDFGELFF
>TRBV11-2|NA|TRBJ2-1
CASSQLAGRINEQFF
>TRBV7-3|NA|TRBJ2-5
CASSHGTGGTQETQYF
>TRBV12-3/TRBV12-4|medium-sized|TRBJ2-3
CASSPGDTQYF
>TRBV15|medium-sized|TRBJ1-1
CATSRGGNTEAFF
>TRBV7-2|medium-sized|TRBJ2-3
CASSLLNVPTDTQYF
>TRBV11-2|NA|TRBJ2-1
CASSASSYNEQFF